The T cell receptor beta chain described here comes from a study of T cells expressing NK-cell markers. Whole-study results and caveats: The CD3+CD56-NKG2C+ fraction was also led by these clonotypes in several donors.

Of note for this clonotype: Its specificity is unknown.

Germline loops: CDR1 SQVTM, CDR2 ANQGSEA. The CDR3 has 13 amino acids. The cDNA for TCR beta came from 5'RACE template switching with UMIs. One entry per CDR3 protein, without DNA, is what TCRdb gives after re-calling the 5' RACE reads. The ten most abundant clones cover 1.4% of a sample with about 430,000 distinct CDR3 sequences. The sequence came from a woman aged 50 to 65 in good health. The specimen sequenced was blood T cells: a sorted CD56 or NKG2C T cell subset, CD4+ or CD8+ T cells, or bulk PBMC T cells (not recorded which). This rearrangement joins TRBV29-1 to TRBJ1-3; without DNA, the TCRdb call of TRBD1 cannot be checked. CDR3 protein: CSAVGGSGNTIYF.